This T cell receptor beta chain was observed in a study of T cells expressing NK-cell markers. Findings of the study overall: Expanded clones of NKG2C+ T cells had an unclear HCMV specificity. Researchers report these clonotypes also headed the CD3+CD56-NKG2C+ fraction in a few donors. A range of roughly 1.0-8% of CD8+ T cells consisted of dominant NKG2C+ clonotypes in about six donors.

With regard to this clonotype: The target antigen is unknown.

As the method of synthesis, 5'RACE template switching with UMIs yielded TCR beta cDNA. Reprocessing the 5' RACE reads, TCRdb reports a single entry for every CDR3 protein and omits DNA. The sample holds about 380,000 distinct CDR3 sequences. This CDR3 is built from 15 residues. Germline-derived CDR1 and CDR2 are SGHTA and FQGTGA. This clonotype was sampled from a man aged 18-75 years in good health. The material sequenced was blood T cells: a sorted CD56 or NKG2C T cell subset, CD4+ or CD8+ T cells, or bulk PBMC T cells (not recorded which). The chain joins TRBV7-3 to TRBJ2-3; the D gene TCRdb calls, TRBD1, cannot be checked with no DNA. CDR3 sequence reads: CASSSRGGDTDTQYF.